The rows below give T cell receptor beta chains drawn from one sample of a study of blood T cell repertoires in COVID-19. The assay was immunoSEQ multiplex PCR, and TCRdb's table has in-frame clones only and misses some. The table records 250,000 to 300,000 clones, around nine tenths of them present only once. What was sequenced was PBMCs or T cells enriched from blood (not recorded which). All receptors derive from a man aged 35 to 55 who had recovered from COVID-19. Both conserved end residues are trimmed from each CDR3. The order of the fields is J gene, V gene, CDR3 protein.

J: TRBJ2-6
V: TRBV28
CDR3: ASSGEMFSGANVLT

J: TRBJ1-3
V: TRBV6-1
CDR3: ASSELGPSSGNTIY

J: TRBJ1-1
V: TRBV29-1
CDR3: SVVRGQGSGEAF

J: TRBJ1-2
V: TRBV3-1/TRBV3-2
CDR3: ASSQVREQGYT

J: TRBJ1-1
V: TRBV28
CDR3: ASSLPEMFRDRRINTEAF

J: TRBJ2-1
V: TRBV7-2
CDR3: ASSRTAHQGEYNEQF

J: TRBJ2-7
V: TRBV28
CDR3: ASRTSRWSYEQY

J: TRBJ2-5
V: TRBV24-1
CDR3: ATSDPSTGPQETQY

J: TRBJ1-5
V: TRBV12-3/TRBV12-4
CDR3: ASSSGANQPQH

J: TRBJ1-2
V: TRBV6-5
CDR3: ASSTGQSLRAVYT

J: TRBJ1-2
V: TRBV29-1
CDR3: SVEGWEPGGDTNYGYT

J: TRBJ1-5
V: TRBV18
CDR3: ASSPGSTGNNQPQH

J: TRBJ2-3
V: TRBV7-9
CDR3: ASTPPLAGNTDTQY

J: TRBJ1-5
V: TRBV3-1/TRBV3-2
CDR3: ASSQGQGANQPQH

J: TRBJ2-7
V: TRBV9
CDR3: ASSGRAGRSHEQY

J: TRBJ2-3
V: TRBV19
CDR3: ASSIGQITDTQY

J: TRBJ2-1
V: TRBV7-2
CDR3: ASSPGRGWSSGYNEQF

J: TRBJ2-7
V: TRBV10-3
CDR3: AISESEGYEQY

J: TRBJ2-7
V: TRBV29-1
CDR3: SVEGVDYEQY

J: TRBJ2-2
V: TRBV12-3/TRBV12-4
CDR3: ASSRQGAGELF

J: TRBJ1-2
V: TRBV19
CDR3: ASSIGHSNYGYT

J: TRBJ2-3
V: TRBV12-3/TRBV12-4
CDR3: ASSLARLGTQY